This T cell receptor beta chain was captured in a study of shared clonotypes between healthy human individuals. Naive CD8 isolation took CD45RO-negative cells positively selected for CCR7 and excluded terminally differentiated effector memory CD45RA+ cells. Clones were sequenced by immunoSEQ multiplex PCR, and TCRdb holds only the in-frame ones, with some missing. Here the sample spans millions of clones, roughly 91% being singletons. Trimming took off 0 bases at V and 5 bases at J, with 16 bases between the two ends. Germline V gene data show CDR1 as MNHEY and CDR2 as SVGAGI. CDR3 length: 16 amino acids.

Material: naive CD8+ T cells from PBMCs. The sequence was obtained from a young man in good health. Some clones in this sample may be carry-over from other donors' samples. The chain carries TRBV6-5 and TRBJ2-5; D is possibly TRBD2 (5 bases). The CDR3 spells CASSYSHPLKRETQYF. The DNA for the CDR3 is TGTGCCAGCAGTTACTCGCATCCCCTAAAGCGGGAGACCCAGTACTTC.